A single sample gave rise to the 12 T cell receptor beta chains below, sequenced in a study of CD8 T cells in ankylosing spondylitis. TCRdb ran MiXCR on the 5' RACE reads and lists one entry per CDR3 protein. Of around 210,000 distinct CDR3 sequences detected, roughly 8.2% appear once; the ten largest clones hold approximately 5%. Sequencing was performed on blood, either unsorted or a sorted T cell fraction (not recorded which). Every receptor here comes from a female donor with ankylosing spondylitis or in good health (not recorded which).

The CDR3 DNA sequence: TGTGCCAGCTCACTATACCGCGGACAGGCAACTCAAGAGACCCAGTACTTC. It encodes CASSLYRGQATQETQYF. This chain links TRBV18 with TRBJ2-5; 7 nucleotides align to TRBD1. Per the germline V gene, CDR1 is KGHSH and CDR2 is LQKENI. V was pared by 4 bases and J by 2 bases, with 13 bases of the junction left unmatched. The CDR3 is 17 amino acids.

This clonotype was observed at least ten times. CDR3 nucleotide sequence: TGTGCCAGCTCACCACTTCTTGGTTCGCTTAGGCCTGGTGAAAAACTGTTTTTT. It translates to CASSPLLGSLRPGEKLFF. The J gene is TRBJ1-4, the V gene TRBV18; no clear D gene. The CDR3 totals 18 residues. CDR1 is KGHSH and CDR2 is LQKENI in the germline V gene. V was shortened by 1 base and J by 7 bases, with 22 bases between the two germline ends.

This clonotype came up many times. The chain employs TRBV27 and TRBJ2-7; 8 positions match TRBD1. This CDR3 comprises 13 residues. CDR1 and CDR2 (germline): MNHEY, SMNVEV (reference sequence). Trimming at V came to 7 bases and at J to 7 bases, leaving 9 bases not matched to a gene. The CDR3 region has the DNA TGTGCCAGCAAGACAGGGGCAGACATTGAGCAGTACTTC. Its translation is CASKTGADIEQYF.

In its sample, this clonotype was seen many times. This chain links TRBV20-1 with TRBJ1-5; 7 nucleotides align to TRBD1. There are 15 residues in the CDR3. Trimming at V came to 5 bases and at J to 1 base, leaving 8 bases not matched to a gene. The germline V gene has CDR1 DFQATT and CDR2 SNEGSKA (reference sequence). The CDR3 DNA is TGCAGTGCTGCCTTCGGGACAGTAAGCAATCAGCCCCAGCATTTT. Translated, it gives CSAAFGTVSNQPQHF.

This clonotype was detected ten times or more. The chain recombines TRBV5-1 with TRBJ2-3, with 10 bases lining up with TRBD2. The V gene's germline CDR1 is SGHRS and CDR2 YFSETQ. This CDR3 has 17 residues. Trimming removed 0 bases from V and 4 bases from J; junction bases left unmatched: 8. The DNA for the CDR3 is TGCGCCAGCAGCTTGGTTCCCCTAGCGGGAGAGCCAGATACGCAGTATTTT. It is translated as CASSLVPLAGEPDTQYF.

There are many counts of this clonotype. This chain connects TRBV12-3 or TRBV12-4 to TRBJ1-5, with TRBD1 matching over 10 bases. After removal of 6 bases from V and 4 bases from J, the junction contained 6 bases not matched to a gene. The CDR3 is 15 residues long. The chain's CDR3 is CASSKDRGPNQPQHF. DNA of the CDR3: TGTGCCAGCAGCAAAGACAGGGGGCCGAATCAGCCCCAGCATTTT.

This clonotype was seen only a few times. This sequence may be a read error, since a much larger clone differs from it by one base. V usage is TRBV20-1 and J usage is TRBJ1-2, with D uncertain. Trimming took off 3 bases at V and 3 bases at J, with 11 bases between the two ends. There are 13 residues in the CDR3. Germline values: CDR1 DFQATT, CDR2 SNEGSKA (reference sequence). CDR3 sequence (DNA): TGCAGTGCTAGTATATGGGAAGACTATGGCTACACCTTC. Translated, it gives CSASIWEDYGYTF.

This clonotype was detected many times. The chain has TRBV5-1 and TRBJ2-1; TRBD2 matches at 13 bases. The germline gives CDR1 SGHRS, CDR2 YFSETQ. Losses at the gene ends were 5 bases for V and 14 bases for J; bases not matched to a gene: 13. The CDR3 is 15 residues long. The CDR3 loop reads CASRLGLAGANKEFF. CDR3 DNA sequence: TGCGCCAGCAGGCTCGGACTAGCGGGGGCGAATAAGGAGTTCTTC.

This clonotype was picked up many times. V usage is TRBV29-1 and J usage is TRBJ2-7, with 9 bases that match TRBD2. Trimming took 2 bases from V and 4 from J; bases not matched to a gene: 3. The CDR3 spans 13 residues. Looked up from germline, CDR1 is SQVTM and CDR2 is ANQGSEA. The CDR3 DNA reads TGCAGCGTTGAACCTAGCGGGACTTACGAGCAGTACTTC. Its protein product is CSVEPSGTYEQYF.

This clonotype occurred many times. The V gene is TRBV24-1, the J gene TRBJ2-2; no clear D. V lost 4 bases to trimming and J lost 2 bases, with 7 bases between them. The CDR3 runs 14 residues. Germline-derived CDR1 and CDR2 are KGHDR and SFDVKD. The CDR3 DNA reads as TGTGCCACCAGTGACACAACTAACACCGGGGAGCTGTTTTTT. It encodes CATSDTTNTGELFF.

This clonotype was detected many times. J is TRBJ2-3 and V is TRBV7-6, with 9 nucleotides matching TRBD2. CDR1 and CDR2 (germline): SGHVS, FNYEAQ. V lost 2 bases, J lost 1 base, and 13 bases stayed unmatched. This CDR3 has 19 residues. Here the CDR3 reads CASSLRVVASGTRTDTQYF. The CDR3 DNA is TGTGCCAGCAGCTTAAGAGTCGTGGCTAGCGGGACTCGCACAGATACGCAGTATTTT.

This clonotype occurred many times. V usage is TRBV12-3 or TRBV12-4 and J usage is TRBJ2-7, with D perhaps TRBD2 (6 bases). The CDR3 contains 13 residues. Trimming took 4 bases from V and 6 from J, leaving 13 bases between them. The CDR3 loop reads CASSSIRGGEQYF. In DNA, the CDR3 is TGTGCCAGCAGTTCCATTAGGGGAGGCGAGCAGTACTTC.